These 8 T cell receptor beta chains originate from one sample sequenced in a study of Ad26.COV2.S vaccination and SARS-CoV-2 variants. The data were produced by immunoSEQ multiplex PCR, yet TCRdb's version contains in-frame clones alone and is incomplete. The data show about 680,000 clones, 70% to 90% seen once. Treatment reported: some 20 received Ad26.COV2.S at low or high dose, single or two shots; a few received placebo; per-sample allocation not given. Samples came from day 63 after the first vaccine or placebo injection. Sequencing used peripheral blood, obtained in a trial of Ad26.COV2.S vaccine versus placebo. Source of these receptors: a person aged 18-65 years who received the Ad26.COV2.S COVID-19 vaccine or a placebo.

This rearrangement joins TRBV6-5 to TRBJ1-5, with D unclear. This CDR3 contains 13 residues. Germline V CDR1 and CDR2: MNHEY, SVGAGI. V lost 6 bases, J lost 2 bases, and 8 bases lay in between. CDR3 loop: CASSREGNQPQHF. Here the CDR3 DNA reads TGTGCCAGCAGCCGGGAGGGCAATCAGCCCCAGCATTTT.

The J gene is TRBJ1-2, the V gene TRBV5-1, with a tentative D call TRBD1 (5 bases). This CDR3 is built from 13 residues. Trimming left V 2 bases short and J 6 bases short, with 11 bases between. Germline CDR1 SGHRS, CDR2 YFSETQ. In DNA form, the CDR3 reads TGCGCCAGCAGCTTCGTGGGGGTGGATGGCTACACCTTC. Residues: CASSFVGVDGYTF.

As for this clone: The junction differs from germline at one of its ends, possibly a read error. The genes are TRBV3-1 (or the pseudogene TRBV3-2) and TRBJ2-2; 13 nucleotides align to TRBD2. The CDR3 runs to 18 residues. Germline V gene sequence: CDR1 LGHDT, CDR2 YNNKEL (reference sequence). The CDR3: CASSQDGLAGAKHRGAVF. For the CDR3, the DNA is TGTGCCAGCAGCCAAGATGGACTAGCGGGAGCTAAACACCGGGGAGCTGTTTTT.

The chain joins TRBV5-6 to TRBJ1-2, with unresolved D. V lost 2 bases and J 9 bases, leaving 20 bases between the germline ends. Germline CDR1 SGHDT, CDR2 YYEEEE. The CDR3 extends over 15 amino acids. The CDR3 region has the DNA TGTGCCAGCAGCTTACTAACTCCAGCGGATATGCGCTACACCTTC. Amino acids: CASSLLTPADMRYTF. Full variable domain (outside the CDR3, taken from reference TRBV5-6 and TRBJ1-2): DAGVTQSPTHLIKTRGQQVTLRCSPKSGHDTVSWYQQALGQGPQFIFQYYEEEERQRGNFPDRFSGHQFPNYSSELNVNALLLGDSALYLCASSLLTPADMRYTFGSGTRLTVV.

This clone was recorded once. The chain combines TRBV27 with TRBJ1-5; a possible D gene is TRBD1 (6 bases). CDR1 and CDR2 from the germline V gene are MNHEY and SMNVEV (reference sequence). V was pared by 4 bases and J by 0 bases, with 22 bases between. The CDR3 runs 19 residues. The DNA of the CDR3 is TGTGCCAGCAGTTCGGCTGGGGGGTGGGGGCGTTATAGCAATCAGCCCCAGCATTTT. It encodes CASSSAGGWGRYSNQPQHF.

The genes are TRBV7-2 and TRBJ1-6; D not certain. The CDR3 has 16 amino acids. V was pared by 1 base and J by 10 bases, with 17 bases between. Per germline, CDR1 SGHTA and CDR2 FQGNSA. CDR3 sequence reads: CASSLEVAGNGSPLHF. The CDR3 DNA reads TGTGCCAGCAGCTTAGAGGTCGCGGGGAACGGGTCACCCCTCCACTTT.

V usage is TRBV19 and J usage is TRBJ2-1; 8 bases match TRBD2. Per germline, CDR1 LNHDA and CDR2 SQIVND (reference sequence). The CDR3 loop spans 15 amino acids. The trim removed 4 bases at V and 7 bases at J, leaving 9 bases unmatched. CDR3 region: CASSNSGMKSNEQFF. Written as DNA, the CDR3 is TGTGCCAGTAGTAATAGCGGGATGAAGTCGAATGAGCAGTTCTTC.

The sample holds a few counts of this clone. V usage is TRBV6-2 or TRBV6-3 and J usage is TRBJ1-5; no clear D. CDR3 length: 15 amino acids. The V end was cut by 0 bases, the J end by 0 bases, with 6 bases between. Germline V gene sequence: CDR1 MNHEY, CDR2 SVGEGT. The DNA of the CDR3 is TGTGCCAGCAGTTACTCGTTAATTAGCAATCAGCCCCAGCATTTT. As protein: CASSYSLISNQPQHF.